This TCR beta chain is from a study of blood T cells in healthy people across ages. Study results and limitations: TCR beta diversity, measured per million T cells, fell in a roughly linear way with age.

Peripheral blood was drawn, approximately 10 milliliters per donor. Through a sample-barcoded 5' primer and a J-beta primer mix, a second PCR was run for about 7 to 12 cycles. A single record per CDR3 protein comes from TCRdb applying MiXCR to the 5' RACE reads. The table shows some 1.6 million distinct CDR3 sequences, with around 36% occurring only once. CDR3 length: 14 residues. A remark on this clonotype: Its matching antigen is unknown. Being one base from a much bigger clone, this may be a read error.

The chain couples TRBV12-3 or TRBV12-4 to TRBJ1-2; D not resolved. Sequenced input: blood. The TCR was taken from a woman aged 25-40 years in good health. This CDR3 is CASSPRVFNYSYTF. As DNA, the CDR3 is TGTGCCAGCAGCCCGCGGGTTTTTAACTATAGCTACACCTTC.